This T cell receptor (beta chain) was documented in a study of shared clonotypes between healthy human individuals. Study results and limitations: Expectations were that clonotype sharing among donors would be affected by sequencing depth. In contrast to clonotypes shared by all four donors, non-shared clonotypes had lower generation probabilities.

Trimming removed 3 bases from V and 5 bases from J, with 11 bases in between. The CDR3 has 14 residues. Looked up from germline, CDR1 is SNHLY and CDR2 is FYNNEI. The authors ran the assay at deep level. Clones were read by immunoSEQ multiplex PCR, and TCRdb kept only the in-frame ones, dropping some. Found here are around 2,000,000 clones, 85% to 95% of them singletons; the top ten hold 0.1% to 0.15%. A CD45RA+ naive subset and a CD45RA-negative memory subset were split from CD4+ cells. Turning to this clone: Its matching antigen is unknown.

This clonotype was obtained from a man aged 18 to 35 in good health. Input material: naive CD4+ T cells sorted from blood. Subset given: CD45RA+ positively selected. This rearrangement joins TRBV2 to TRBJ1-5, with D tentatively TRBD1 (5 bases). CDR3 DNA sequence: TGTGCCAGCAGTGAGATGGGGGGGGATCAGCCCCAGCATTTT. It encodes CASSEMGGDQPQHF.